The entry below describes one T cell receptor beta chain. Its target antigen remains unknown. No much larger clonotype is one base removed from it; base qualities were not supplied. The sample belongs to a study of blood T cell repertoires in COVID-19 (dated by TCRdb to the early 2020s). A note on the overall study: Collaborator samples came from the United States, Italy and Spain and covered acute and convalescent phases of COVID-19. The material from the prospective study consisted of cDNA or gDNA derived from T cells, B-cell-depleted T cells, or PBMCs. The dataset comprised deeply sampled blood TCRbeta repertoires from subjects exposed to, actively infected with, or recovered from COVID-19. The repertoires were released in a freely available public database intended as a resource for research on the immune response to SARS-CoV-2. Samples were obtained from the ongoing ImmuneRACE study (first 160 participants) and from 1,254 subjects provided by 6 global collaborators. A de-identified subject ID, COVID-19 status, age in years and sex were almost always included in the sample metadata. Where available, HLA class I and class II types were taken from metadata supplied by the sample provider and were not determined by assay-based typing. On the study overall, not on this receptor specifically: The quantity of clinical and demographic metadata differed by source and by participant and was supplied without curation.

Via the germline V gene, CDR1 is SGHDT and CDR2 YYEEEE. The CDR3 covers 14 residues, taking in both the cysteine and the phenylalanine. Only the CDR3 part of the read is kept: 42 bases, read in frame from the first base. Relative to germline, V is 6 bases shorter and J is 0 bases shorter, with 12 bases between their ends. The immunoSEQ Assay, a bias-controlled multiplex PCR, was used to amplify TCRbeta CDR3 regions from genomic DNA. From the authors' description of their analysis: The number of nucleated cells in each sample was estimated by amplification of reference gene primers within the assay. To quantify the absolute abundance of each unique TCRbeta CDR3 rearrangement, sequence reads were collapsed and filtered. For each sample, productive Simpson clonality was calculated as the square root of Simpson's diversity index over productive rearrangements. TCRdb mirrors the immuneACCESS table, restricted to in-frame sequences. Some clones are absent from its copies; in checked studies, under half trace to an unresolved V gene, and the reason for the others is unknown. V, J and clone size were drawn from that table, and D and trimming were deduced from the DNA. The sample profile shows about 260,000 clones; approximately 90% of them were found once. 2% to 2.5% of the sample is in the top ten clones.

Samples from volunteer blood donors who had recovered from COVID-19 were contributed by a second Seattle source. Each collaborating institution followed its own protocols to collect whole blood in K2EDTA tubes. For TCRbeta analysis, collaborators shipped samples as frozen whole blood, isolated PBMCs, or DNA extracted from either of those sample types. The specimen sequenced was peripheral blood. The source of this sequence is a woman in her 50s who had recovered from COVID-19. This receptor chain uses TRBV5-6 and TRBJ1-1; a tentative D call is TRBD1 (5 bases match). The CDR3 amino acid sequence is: CASTPGALNTEAFF. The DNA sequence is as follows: TGTGCCAGCACCCCTGGGGCCCTGAACACTGAAGCTTTCTTT.